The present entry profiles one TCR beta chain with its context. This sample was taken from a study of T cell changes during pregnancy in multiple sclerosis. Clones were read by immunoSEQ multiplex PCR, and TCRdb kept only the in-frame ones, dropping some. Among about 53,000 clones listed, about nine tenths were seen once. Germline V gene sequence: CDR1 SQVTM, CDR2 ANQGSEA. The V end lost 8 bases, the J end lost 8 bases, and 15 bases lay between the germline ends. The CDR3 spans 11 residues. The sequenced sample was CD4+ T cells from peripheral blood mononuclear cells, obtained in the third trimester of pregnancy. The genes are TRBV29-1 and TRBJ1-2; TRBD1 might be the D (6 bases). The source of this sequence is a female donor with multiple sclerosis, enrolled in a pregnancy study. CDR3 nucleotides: TGCAGCTCAACAGGGAGAGGAGGCTACACCTTC. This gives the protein CSSTGRGGYTF.